Reported below is one T cell receptor (beta chain). Its specificity is not known. This sample is part of a study of identical twins. Findings of the study overall: Alpha sequences that were out-of-frame and twin-shared showed an excess of low generation probability. Conclusions were drawn cross-sectionally by statistical analysis, without following the same donors.

A template switching step contributed a universal primer site, while unique molecular identifiers were present in the cDNA. MiXCR, run by TCRdb on the 5' RACE reads, gives a single entry per CDR3 protein. The sample holds over 500,000 distinct CDR3 sequences, around 20% seen once. The data were also submitted as part of a second study, on T cells expressing NK-cell markers. Per that study: It was from sorted CD3+CD56+NKG2C+, CD3+CD56+NKG2C- and CD3+CD56-NKG2C+ T cells that TCR beta repertoires came.

The sequence came from a young woman in good health. What was sequenced was CD4+ T cells sorted from blood.

DNA of the CDR3: TGTGCCAGCAGCCTCCGGGACGGGAGGCAGTACTTC. Residues: CASSLRDGRQYF. The chain recombines TRBV3-1 with TRBJ2-7; tentative D call: TRBD2 (6 bases). Germline V lookup: CDR1 LGHDT, CDR2 YNNKEL (reference sequence). The CDR3 runs to 12 residues. V shed 4 bases and J shed 9 bases, with 13 bases lying between them.